This TCR beta chain was sequenced in a study of T cell clonality in common variable immunodeficiency. Study-wide results and caveats: Fewer deletions and N-nucleotide insertions were reportedly seen in common variable immunodeficiency TCR beta sequences. What drives increased CVID clonality needs T cell subpopulation sequencing. Repertoire-complication correlations in CVID were limited by patient heterogeneity.

With regard to this clone: Its antigen is still unknown.

Clones were sequenced by immunoSEQ multiplex PCR, and TCRdb holds only the in-frame ones, with some missing. The profile covers about 34,000 clones, none occurring a single time. The TCR originated in a human donor with common variable immunodeficiency. Sample: peripheral blood mononuclear cells.

The sequenced CDR3 bases are TGTGCCAGCACCACTCTTAGGGGGACCGGGGAG. Protein sequence: CASTTLRGTGE. The whole CDR3 sequence reads CASTTLRGTGELFF. The V and J genes are TRBV13 and TRBJ2-2; TRBD1 is a possible D gene (6 bases). With the read ending 3 residues before the CDR3 end, the germline J gene is used to fill in that end. CDR1 is PRHDT, CDR2 FYEKMQ, per germline (reference sequence). Trimming took 7 bases from V and 5 from J, leaving 14 bases between them. The CDR3 totals 14 residues.